This T cell receptor beta chain was recorded in a study of radiation and T cells in renal cell carcinoma. As regards this clone: Its antigen is unidentified.

General study findings and limits: In blood, top tumor clones expanded by 2 weeks, shrinking by 4.

Time point defined: baseline pretreatment blood. Treatment noted: 15 Gy SBRT to primary tumor, nephrectomy 4 weeks later. Radiation-treated patients gave blood at baseline, week 2 and week 4. This renal cell carcinoma was of the clear cell type. Profiled with immunoSEQ multiplex PCR; TCRdb holds only in-frame clones, not every one. The profile covers some 140,000 clones, with 70% to 90% appearing a single time and 12% taken by the ten largest. The TCR originated in a woman aged 45-60 years with renal cell carcinoma. Here the sequenced sample was blood, taken from a patient whose treatment included radiotherapy and nephrectomy.

The CDR3 loop reads CASSLVGTGGTEAFF. CDR3 coding DNA: TGTGCCAGCAGCTTAGTTGGGACAGGGGGCACTGAAGCTTTCTTT. The chain combines TRBV7-9 with TRBJ1-1; TRBD1 matches at 11 bases. The CDR3 is 15 amino acids. After removal of 1 base from V and 4 bases from J, the junction contained 2 bases not matched to a gene. In germline, CDR1 is SEHNR, CDR2 FQNEAQ (reference sequence).